This T cell receptor (beta chain) comes out of a study of regulatory T cells in long-lasting Graves disease (dated by TCRdb to the early 2020s). For context, the study as a whole: Antithyroid drugs had been taken for less than 3 months by newly diagnosed Graves' disease patients. A total of some 35 samples underwent TCR sequencing, from around 13 patients with persistent Graves' disease and 20 or so patients with newly diagnosed Graves' disease. The study took place in China and was registered as a clinical trial. Peripheral blood TCR sequencing and RNA sequencing compared persistent Graves' disease patients with newly diagnosed Graves' disease patients.

The library relied on multiplex PCR. The sequencer listed for this sample is Illumina HiSeq 4000. CDR3 regions were amplified by Arm-PCR with iRepertoire HTBI primers to construct TCR beta libraries. Before sequencing, the PCR products went through gel purification. As for how the authors treated the data: Gene usage analysis of CDR3 amino acid clonotypes relied on the 60 or so TRBV and around 13 TRBJ segments identified across samples. COPE and FqMerger were used to merge the filtered high-quality paired reads into contigs. Contigs were aligned with BLAST to IMGT TRBV, TRBD and TRBJ reference genes, and CDR3 was defined per IMGT. Any clonotype with a frequency above 0.1% was counted as a highly expanded clone. Repertoire diversity was measured by Shannon entropy, and V-J evenness by the Gini coefficient. A clonotype found in more than one individual was treated as public. The public sequencing data were trimmed at Q25 with fastp and processed into clonotypes with MiXCR by TCRdb, which kept only in-frame beta chains. CDR3 protein duplicates are merged, each entry listing the most common genes and DNA. These V and J calls rely on TCRdb rather than the paper's analysis. The sample profile shows hundreds of thousands of distinct CDR3 sequences; roughly a sixth of them were found once. Of the sample, 20% to 25% falls within the top ten clones.

What the authors observed across the whole study: The authors acknowledged the small sample size as a limitation that may reduce accuracy. Persistent Graves' disease patients showed lower TCR Shannon entropy and fewer highly expanded clones than newly diagnosed patients, suggesting clonal expansion. Persistent disease showed preferential use of TRBV28, TRBJ1-2 and TRBJ2-5, whereas newly diagnosed disease favored TRBV20-1 and TRBJ2-1. Sequencing and analysis were limited to the TCR beta chain. Because the primary lesion, thyroid tissue, could not be accessed, the study looked at peripheral blood alone. Patients with persistent disease shared more public clonotypes (roughly 2,900) than newly diagnosed patients did (around 930).

Trimming costs V 6 bases and J 5 bases, and their ends lie 13 bases apart. CDR1 is given as LNHDA and CDR2 as SQIVND, both from the germline V gene (reference sequence). The CDR3 contains 13 residues, cysteine and phenylalanine counted. Just CDR3 DNA is preserved here, 39 bases in frame from base 1. This sample's time point label indicates: newly diagnosed GD, antithyroid drugs for less than 3 months. For both TCR sequencing and RNA sequencing, RNA was extracted from PBMCs using TRIzol. The diagnosis of Graves' disease was made according to American Thyroid Association guidelines. The patients came from an endocrinology department in Xi'an, China. Each patient gave approximately 9.7 milliliters of peripheral blood, collected in an EDTA anticoagulant tube. Ficoll Paque Plus density gradient separation was used to isolate PBMCs, and no additional T cell sorting was done. An Agilent 2100 Bioanalyzer and agarose gel were used to check RNA quality, and a NanoDrop 2000 was used to measure RNA concentration.

This clonotype was seen at least ten times. Its antigen is still unknown. One base away there is no much larger clone; base qualities are not given. The material sequenced was peripheral blood mononuclear cells (PBMCs), taken at new diagnosis, from a patient treated with antithyroid drugs. Recombination connected TRBV19 to TRBJ1-1; TRBD1 could be the D gene, as 6 bases match. The TCR originated in a female donor with Graves disease. The DNA sequence is as follows: TGTGCCAGTAGCACAGGGCAAGGAACTGAAGCTTTCTTT. Translated, it gives CASSTGQGTEAFF. When the CDR3 is completed using the reference TRBV19 and TRBJ1-1 genes on either side, the full variable domain is DGGITQSPKYLFRKEGQNVTLSCEQNLNHDAMYWYRQDPGQGLRLIYYSQIVNDFQKGDIAEGYSVSREKKESFPLTVTSAQKNPTAFYLCASSTGQGTEAFFGQGTRLTVV.